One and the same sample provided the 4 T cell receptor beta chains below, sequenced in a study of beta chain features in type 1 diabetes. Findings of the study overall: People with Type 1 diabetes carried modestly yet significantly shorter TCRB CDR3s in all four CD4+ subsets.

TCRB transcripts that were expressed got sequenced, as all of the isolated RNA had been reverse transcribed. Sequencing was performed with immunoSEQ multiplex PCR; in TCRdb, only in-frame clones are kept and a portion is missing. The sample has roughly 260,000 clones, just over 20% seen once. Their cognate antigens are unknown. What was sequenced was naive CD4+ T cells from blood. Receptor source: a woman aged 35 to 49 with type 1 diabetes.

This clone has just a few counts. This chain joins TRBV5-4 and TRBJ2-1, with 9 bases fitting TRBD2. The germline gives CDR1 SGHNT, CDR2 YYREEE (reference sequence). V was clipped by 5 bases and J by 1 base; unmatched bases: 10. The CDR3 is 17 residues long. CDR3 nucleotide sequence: TGTGCCAGCAGTAGAGCAGCGGGAGGCACTTCCTACAATGAGCAGTTCTTC. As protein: CASSRAAGGTSYNEQFF.

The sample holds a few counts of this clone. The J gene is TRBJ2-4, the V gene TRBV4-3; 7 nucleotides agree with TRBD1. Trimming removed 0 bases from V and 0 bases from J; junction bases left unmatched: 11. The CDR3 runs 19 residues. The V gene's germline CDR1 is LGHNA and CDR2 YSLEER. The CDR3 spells CASSQDWGQTKLAKNIQYF. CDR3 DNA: TGCGCCAGCAGCCAAGATTGGGGACAGACTAAACTAGCCAAAAACATTCAGTACTTC.

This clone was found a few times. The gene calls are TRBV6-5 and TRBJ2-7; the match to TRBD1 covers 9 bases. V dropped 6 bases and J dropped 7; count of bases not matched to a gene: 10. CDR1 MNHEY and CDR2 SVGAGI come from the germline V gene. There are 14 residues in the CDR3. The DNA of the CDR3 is TGTGCCAGCAGGAGGGGACAGGGAAGTGGAGAGCAGTACTTC. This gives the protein CASRRGQGSGEQYF.

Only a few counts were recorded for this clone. The CDR3 loop is CSVEDLSGDNEQFF. The CDR3 DNA reads TGCAGCGTTGAAGACCTTAGCGGTGACAATGAGCAGTTCTTC. This chain uses TRBV29-1 with TRBJ2-1; D is perhaps TRBD2 (6 bases). CDR3 length equals 14 residues. Deletions cut 0 bases from V and 5 bases from J, with 11 bases between. In germline, CDR1 is SQVTM, CDR2 ANQGSEA.